The rows below give T cell receptor beta chains drawn from one sample of a study of blood T cell repertoires in COVID-19. Only in-frame clones appear in the TCRdb table, and some are missing; sequencing was by immunoSEQ multiplex PCR. This sample has hundreds of thousands of clones, with over 75% found just once. Sequenced sample: PBMCs or T cells enriched from blood (not recorded which). These receptors were collected from a man aged 35-49 years who had recovered from COVID-19. Both conserved end residues are part of each CDR3. D genes are given only for firm matches. Some rows have no size entry. The others give once, few or many, or a class for an expanded clone.

abundance: few; d_gene: NA; v_gene: TRBV5-1; j_gene: TRBJ1-2; CDR3aa: CASSLETANYGYTF; CDR3nt: TGCGCCAGCAGCTTGGAGACAGCAAACTATGGCTACACCTTC
abundance: NA; d_gene: NA; v_gene: TRBV5-4; j_gene: TRBJ2-7; CDR3aa: CASSPGGRGLMGEQYF; CDR3nt: TGTGCCAGCAGCCCAGGGGGGCGCGGGTTGATGGGTGAGCAGTACTTC
abundance: NA; d_gene: TRBD1; v_gene: TRBV2; j_gene: TRBJ2-7; CDR3aa: CASSERTGGYYEQYF; CDR3nt: TGTGCCAGCAGTGAAAGGACAGGGGGCTACTATGAGCAGTACTTC
abundance: NA; d_gene: NA; v_gene: TRBV7-3; j_gene: TRBJ2-2; CDR3aa: CASSRGTGELFF; CDR3nt: TGTGCCAGCAGCCGGGGGACCGGGGAGCTGTTTTTT
abundance: NA; d_gene: NA; v_gene: TRBV6-5; j_gene: TRBJ2-3; CDR3aa: CASSYSPGYTQYF; CDR3nt: TGTGCCAGCAGTTACTCCCCGGGTTATACGCAGTATTTT
abundance: NA; d_gene: NA; v_gene: TRBV12-5; j_gene: TRBJ2-4; CDR3aa: CASGLWGGDIQYF; CDR3nt: TGTGCTAGTGGTTTGTGGGGCGGAGACATTCAGTACTTC
abundance: NA; d_gene: NA; v_gene: TRBV27; j_gene: TRBJ1-1; CDR3aa: CASSAAGLTEAFF; CDR3nt: TGTGCCAGCAGTGCCGCGGGGTTAACTGAAGCTTTCTTT
abundance: NA; d_gene: NA; v_gene: TRBV12-3/TRBV12-4; j_gene: TRBJ1-2; CDR3aa: CASSFQTGTGYTF; CDR3nt: TGTGCCAGCAGTTTTCAGACAGGTACTGGCTACACCTTC
abundance: NA; d_gene: NA; v_gene: TRBV7-2; j_gene: TRBJ1-2; CDR3aa: CASVPQSGSYGYTF; CDR3nt: TGTGCCAGCGTACCCCAGTCGGGTTCCTATGGCTACACCTTC
abundance: NA; d_gene: NA; v_gene: TRBV10-3; j_gene: TRBJ2-3; CDR3aa: CAIRDGLAPTDTQYF; CDR3nt: TGTGCCATCAGGGATGGACTGGCCCCCACAGATACGCAGTATTTT
abundance: NA; d_gene: TRBD2; v_gene: TRBV2; j_gene: TRBJ2-3; CDR3aa: CASSEQGSGVTDTQYF; CDR3nt: TGTGCCAGCAGTGAACAGGGTAGCGGGGTGACAGATACGCAGTATTTT
abundance: NA; d_gene: TRBD1; v_gene: TRBV7-9; j_gene: TRBJ1-4; CDR3aa: CASSLQGGIEKLFF; CDR3nt: TGTGCCAGCAGCTTACAGGGGGGAATTGAAAAACTGTTTTTT
abundance: NA; d_gene: NA; v_gene: TRBV5-1; j_gene: TRBJ2-3; CDR3aa: CASSLVSDTQYF; CDR3nt: TGCGCCAGCAGCCTCGTGTCAGATACGCAGTATTTT
abundance: NA; d_gene: NA; v_gene: TRBV5-1; j_gene: TRBJ1-6; CDR3aa: CASSRDTGSNSPLHF; CDR3nt: TGCGCCAGCAGTAGGGACACGGGTTCTAATTCACCCCTCCACTTT
abundance: NA; d_gene: TRBD1; v_gene: TRBV4-1; j_gene: TRBJ1-1; CDR3aa: CASSFRTGRLDTEAFF; CDR3nt: TGCGCCAGCAGCTTCCGGACAGGGAGGTTGGACACTGAAGCTTTCTTT
abundance: many; d_gene: TRBD1; v_gene: TRBV3-1/TRBV3-2; j_gene: TRBJ1-2; CDR3aa: CASSPRQTGINYGYTF; CDR3nt: TGTGCCAGCAGCCCGCGGCAGACAGGGATAAACTATGGCTACACCTTC
abundance: NA; d_gene: NA; v_gene: TRBV9; j_gene: TRBJ1-2; CDR3aa: CASSVAGGSDYGYTF; CDR3nt: TGTGCCAGCAGCGTAGCGGGGGGTTCGGACTATGGCTACACCTTC
abundance: NA; d_gene: TRBD1; v_gene: TRBV6-1; j_gene: TRBJ2-7; CDR3aa: CASSEEGAASYEQYF; CDR3nt: TGTGCCAGCAGTGAAGAGGGGGCAGCATCCTACGAGCAGTACTTC
abundance: NA; d_gene: NA; v_gene: TRBV11-2; j_gene: TRBJ2-2; CDR3aa: CASSLDIGNTGELFF; CDR3nt: TGTGCCAGCAGCTTAGATATTGGCAACACCGGGGAGCTGTTTTTT
abundance: NA; d_gene: TRBD1; v_gene: TRBV15; j_gene: TRBJ2-3; CDR3aa: CATSRDRNTQYF; CDR3nt: TGTGCCACCAGCAGGGACAGGAATACGCAGTATTTT
abundance: NA; d_gene: TRBD2; v_gene: TRBV5-1; j_gene: TRBJ2-5; CDR3aa: CASTGLAGEETQYF; CDR3nt: TGCGCCAGCACCGGACTAGCGGGAGAAGAGACCCAGTACTTC
abundance: NA; d_gene: NA; v_gene: TRBV5-8; j_gene: TRBJ1-4; CDR3aa: CASSLAQGGFNEKLFF; CDR3nt: TGTGCCAGCAGCTTGGCCCAGGGCGGATTTAATGAAAAACTGTTTTTT
abundance: NA; d_gene: TRBD1; v_gene: TRBV18; j_gene: TRBJ1-1; CDR3aa: CASSRGQGTTEAFF; CDR3nt: TGTGCCAGCTCACGGGGACAGGGGACCACTGAAGCTTTCTTT
abundance: once; d_gene: NA; v_gene: TRBV6-5; j_gene: TRBJ2-5; CDR3aa: CASSYSTTQETQYF; CDR3nt: TGTGCCAGCAGTTACTCGACTACACAAGAGACCCAGTACTTC
abundance: once; d_gene: NA; v_gene: TRBV6-6; j_gene: TRBJ2-1; CDR3aa: CASSYSGGYNEQFF; CDR3nt: TGTGCCAGCAGTTACTCTGGCGGCTACAATGAGCAGTTCTTC
abundance: NA; d_gene: TRBD2; v_gene: TRBV18; j_gene: TRBJ2-3; CDR3aa: CASSPGLAETDTQYF; CDR3nt: TGTGCCAGCTCACCTGGGCTAGCGGAAACAGATACGCAGTATTTT
abundance: NA; d_gene: NA; v_gene: TRBV6-5; j_gene: TRBJ1-1; CDR3aa: CASSADMNTEAFF; CDR3nt: TGTGCCAGCTCGGCAGACATGAACACTGAAGCTTTCTTT
abundance: once; d_gene: TRBD1; v_gene: TRBV5-1; j_gene: TRBJ2-2; CDR3aa: CASSSGQGDTGELFF; CDR3nt: TGCGCCAGCAGCTCTGGACAGGGCGACACCGGGGAGCTGTTTTTT
abundance: NA; d_gene: NA; v_gene: TRBV27; j_gene: TRBJ1-1; CDR3aa: CASSFYGTEAFF; CDR3nt: TGTGCCAGCAGTTTCTATGGCACTGAAGCTTTCTTT
abundance: NA; d_gene: TRBD2; v_gene: TRBV3-1/TRBV3-2; j_gene: TRBJ2-1; CDR3aa: CASSQDGSGSAGDEQFF; CDR3nt: TGTGCCAGCAGCCAAGACGGGAGCGGGAGCGCAGGAGATGAGCAGTTCTTC
abundance: many; d_gene: TRBD2; v_gene: TRBV9; j_gene: TRBJ2-3; CDR3aa: CASSVVTSGGIDTQYF; CDR3nt: TGTGCCAGCAGCGTAGTTACTAGCGGGGGAATAGATACGCAGTATTTT
abundance: once; d_gene: TRBD1; v_gene: TRBV29-1; j_gene: TRBJ2-5; CDR3aa: CSVQGAEGQETQYF; CDR3nt: TGCAGCGTGCAGGGGGCGGAAGGACAGGAGACCCAGTACTTC
abundance: NA; d_gene: TRBD1; v_gene: TRBV5-8; j_gene: TRBJ2-1; CDR3aa: CASSLGGTVNEQFF; CDR3nt: TGTGCCAGCAGCTTGGGGGGGACAGTCAATGAGCAGTTCTTC
abundance: NA; d_gene: TRBD1; v_gene: TRBV13; j_gene: TRBJ2-3; CDR3aa: CASSWDRASTDTQYF; CDR3nt: TGTGCCAGCAGCTGGGACAGGGCTTCCACAGATACGCAGTATTTT
abundance: NA; d_gene: NA; v_gene: TRBV4-2; j_gene: TRBJ1-5; CDR3aa: CASSQDRGAPNQPQHF; CDR3nt: TGTGCCAGCAGCCAAGACAGGGGCGCTCCTAATCAGCCCCAGCATTTT
abundance: NA; d_gene: NA; v_gene: TRBV3-1/TRBV3-2; j_gene: TRBJ1-3; CDR3aa: CASSQDVGAVRNTIYF; CDR3nt: TGTGCCAGCAGCCAAGATGTAGGGGCTGTCAGAAACACCATATATTTT
abundance: NA; d_gene: TRBD1; v_gene: TRBV7-8; j_gene: TRBJ2-1; CDR3aa: CASSLVGTGGYGEQFF; CDR3nt: TGTGCCAGCAGCTTAGTGGGGACAGGGGGCTATGGTGAGCAGTTCTTC
abundance: NA; d_gene: TRBD1; v_gene: TRBV11-3; j_gene: TRBJ2-2; CDR3aa: CASSLDRGDRGKLFF; CDR3nt: TGTGCCAGCAGCTTAGATCGGGGGGACAGGGGGAAGCTGTTTTTT
abundance: NA; d_gene: NA; v_gene: TRBV11-3; j_gene: TRBJ2-7; CDR3aa: CASARGEQYF; CDR3nt: TGTGCCAGCGCCCGGGGCGAGCAGTACTTC
abundance: NA; d_gene: TRBD2; v_gene: TRBV20-1; j_gene: TRBJ2-3; CDR3aa: CSASLVAGADTQYF; CDR3nt: TGCAGTGCTAGTTTAGTGGCGGGGGCAGATACGCAGTATTTT
abundance: NA; d_gene: TRBD1; v_gene: TRBV18; j_gene: TRBJ1-5; CDR3aa: CASSPSGTGKKPQHF; CDR3nt: TGTGCCAGCTCACCTTCTGGGACAGGGAAAAAGCCCCAGCATTTT
abundance: NA; d_gene: NA; v_gene: TRBV7-6; j_gene: TRBJ2-3; CDR3aa: CASSLRAATSTDTQYF; CDR3nt: TGTGCCAGCAGCTTAAGAGCGGCTACTAGCACAGATACGCAGTATTTT
abundance: NA; d_gene: NA; v_gene: TRBV21-1; j_gene: TRBJ2-5; CDR3aa: CASTRENRGCTQYF; CDR3nt: TGTGCCAGCACCCGAGAGAACCGCGGATGTACCCAGTACTTC
abundance: NA; d_gene: TRBD1; v_gene: TRBV6-5; j_gene: TRBJ1-5; CDR3aa: CASTFTGGHQPQHF; CDR3nt: TGTGCCAGCACATTTACAGGGGGCCATCAGCCCCAGCATTTT
abundance: few; d_gene: TRBD1; v_gene: TRBV6-5; j_gene: TRBJ2-7; CDR3aa: CASSYSPGQDYEQYF; CDR3nt: TGTGCCAGCAGTTACTCACCGGGACAGGACTACGAGCAGTACTTC
abundance: NA; d_gene: NA; v_gene: TRBV5-1; j_gene: TRBJ1-1; CDR3aa: CASSLGQWLAEAFF; CDR3nt: TGCGCCAGCAGCTTGGGACAGTGGCTGGCTGAAGCTTTCTTT
abundance: NA; d_gene: NA; v_gene: TRBV11-3; j_gene: TRBJ2-7; CDR3aa: CASSFHPGHESSYEQYF; CDR3nt: TGTGCCAGCAGCTTCCACCCGGGACACGAAAGCTCCTACGAGCAGTACTTC
abundance: few; d_gene: TRBD1; v_gene: TRBV4-1; j_gene: TRBJ1-6; CDR3aa: CASSQRRGQGRWGSPLHF; CDR3nt: TGCGCCAGCAGCCAGCGCCGAGGACAGGGGAGATGGGGTTCACCCCTCCACTTT
abundance: NA; d_gene: TRBD1; v_gene: TRBV5-4; j_gene: TRBJ1-2; CDR3aa: CASSLGFRGSEYGYTF; CDR3nt: TGTGCCAGCAGCTTGGGATTCAGGGGGTCCGAGTATGGCTACACCTTC
abundance: once; d_gene: NA; v_gene: TRBV7-2; j_gene: TRBJ1-2; CDR3aa: CASTGTGALGGYTF; CDR3nt: TGTGCCAGCACTGGAACAGGAGCCCTGGGAGGCTACACCTTC
abundance: NA; d_gene: TRBD2; v_gene: TRBV5-1; j_gene: TRBJ2-5; CDR3aa: CASSSGLAGGPLGRETQYF; CDR3nt: TGCGCCAGCAGCTCGGGACTAGCGGGAGGGCCTTTAGGACGCGAGACCCAGTACTTC
abundance: NA; d_gene: TRBD1; v_gene: TRBV7-2; j_gene: TRBJ2-3; CDR3aa: CASSLDRGLADTQYF; CDR3nt: TGTGCCAGCAGCTTAGACAGGGGGCTCGCAGATACGCAGTATTTT
abundance: NA; d_gene: NA; v_gene: TRBV7-9; j_gene: TRBJ1-4; CDR3aa: CASRATGRGKLFF; CDR3nt: TGTGCCAGCAGAGCCACGGGTAGAGGGAAACTGTTTTTT
abundance: NA; d_gene: TRBD1; v_gene: TRBV2; j_gene: TRBJ1-5; CDR3aa: CASQGVIANQPQHF; CDR3nt: TGTGCCAGTCAGGGGGTCATAGCGAATCAGCCCCAGCATTTT